This T cell receptor beta chain was found in a study of CD8 T cells in Susac syndrome (dated by TCRdb to between 2018 and 2020). At the level of the whole study: Repertoire sequencing was used to test whether CD8+ T cell activation and differentiation in Susac syndrome was antigen driven.

Summary of the overall study and its limitations: The number of individuals in the TCR sequencing and HLA analysis was acknowledged as relatively small.

For CDR1 and CDR2, the germline V gene (reference sequence) lists SGHNT and YYREEE. Trimming costs V 0 bases and J 6 bases, and their ends lie 18 bases apart. The CDR3, from cysteine to phenylalanine, totals 16 residues. Just the 48-base CDR3 DNA is kept, in frame starting at base 1. Comment on this clonotype: Its antigen is currently not known. Nothing much larger sits one base from this clone, and base qualities are not available.

RNA was extracted using the RNeasy kit, and roughly 0.45 to 1 microgram was reverse transcribed with random hexamers. TCR beta CDR3 regions were amplified with the immunoSEQ multiplex PCR assay covering 54 Vbeta and 13 Jbeta segments. PCR amplification bias was corrected by using a synthetic template baseline for primer optimization and computational correction. As for the original processing: Reads were annotated to V, D and J genes per IMGT and analyzed with immunoSEQ Analyzer, keeping only productive sequences. To calculate clonality, Shannon entropy was normalized by log2 of the number of productive unique sequences and then subtracted from one. For each patient and control, public and private clones were evaluated among the 100 most prevalent clones. Clones were defined as Susac-specific if absent from the healthy and MS cohorts, from some 1,000 published viral clones and from other ImmuneACCESS disease sequences. Using fastp trimming at Q25 and MiXCR clonotype assembly, TCRdb reanalyzed the public sequencing data and kept in-frame beta chains. Identical CDR3 protein sequences are pooled into one entry, listed with their most common genes and DNA. It is TCRdb's table, rather than the study itself, that gives the V and J calls and clone size. This sample comprises about 200,000 distinct CDR3 sequences, 90% to 95% of them detected only once. Jointly, the top ten make up 0.093% of the sample.

High-throughput TCR beta sequencing profiled peripheral blood CD8+ and CD4+ T cells from healthy donors, Susac syndrome patients and multiple sclerosis patients. Treatment-naive patients with stable or active relapsing-remitting disease fulfilling revised McDonald criteria were used as multiple sclerosis controls. CD8+ TEMRA cells were enriched by FACS, while bulk CD8+ and CD4+ T cells were purified by magnetic negative isolation. Blood was drawn into EDTA tubes, processed within 24 hours, and PBMCs were isolated by density gradient centrifugation. PBMCs destined for TCR sequencing were cryopreserved in liquid nitrogen and later thawed in a 37 °C water bath. The sorted or isolated CD4+, CD8+ and CD8+ TEMRA cells reached a purity of at least 90%.

This clonotype was obtained from a human donor with multiple sclerosis. The rearrangement joined TRBV5-4 to TRBJ2-5, and possibly TRBD2, on 6 matching bases. Sequencing was performed on CD4+ T cells from PBMCs. CDR3 loop: CASSLEASVGGKTQYF. The DNA is as follows: TGTGCCAGCAGCTTGGAAGCTAGCGTCGGTGGAAAGACCCAGTACTTC.